Listed below are T cell receptor beta chains from one sample, sequenced in a study of shared clonotypes between healthy human individuals. Sequencing used immunoSEQ multiplex PCR; TCRdb keeps in-frame clones, though not all of them. The sample records some 2,000,000 clones, roughly 94% being singletons. The sample was naive CD4+ T cells sorted from blood. The receptor source for this set is a man between 18 and 29 years old in good health. The conserved cysteine and the conserved F or W are not part of the CDR3 here.

j_gene | v_gene | len | CDR3aa
TRBJ1-1 | TRBV6-5 | 12 | ASSYRRLNTEAF
TRBJ1-5 | TRBV10-3 | 14 | AISESRGDSNQPQH
TRBJ2-1 | TRBV5-1 | 14 | ASSFFISGGNNEQF
TRBJ2-3 | TRBV5-1 | 13 | ASSLADSSTDTQY
TRBJ2-5 | TRBV28 | 13 | ASSPYREFQETQY
TRBJ2-5 | TRBV6-5 | 13 | ASSGGQILQETQY
TRBJ2-5 | TRBV9 | 16 | ASSVATGAGRLQETQY
TRBJ2-2 | TRBV5-4 | 10 | ASSLNHGELF
TRBJ2-7 | TRBV6-5 | 11 | ASSPRGRTEQY
TRBJ2-2 | TRBV10-3 | 14 | AISESAVTNTGELF
TRBJ2-2 | TRBV5-1 | 13 | ASSLPGGDTGELF
TRBJ2-5 | TRBV7-9 | 13 | ASSLTQGARETQY
TRBJ2-3 | TRBV5-1 | 14 | ASSSSGLSTGDTQY